This T cell receptor (beta chain) is drawn from a study of blood T cell repertoires in COVID-19. This clone was detected only a few times. This CDR3 spans 15 amino acids. Germline CDR1 is SQVTM and CDR2 is ANQGSEA. V was cut by 7 bases and J by 4 bases, with 22 bases left in between. Produced via immunoSEQ multiplex PCR; TCRdb's table is partial and in-frame only. The table has fewer than 200,000 clones, 60% to 85% seen once. The clonotype was recovered from a man aged 60 to 75 with acute or convalescent COVID-19. Sequenced sample: peripheral blood. This rearrangement joins TRBV29-1 to TRBJ1-2; D not resolved. The CDR3 sequence is CSADRFKSGGYGYTF. CDR3 DNA: TGCAGCGCGGACCGCTTTAAGAGTGGTGGCTATGGCTACACCTTC.